This T cell receptor beta chain was identified in a study of blood T cell repertoires in COVID-19. Turning to the study itself: Some COVID-19 samples were acute and others convalescent; all came from the United States, Italy and Spain.

With 5 bases clipped from V and 5 bases from J, the junction kept 7 bases outside the gene matches. Germline V gene sequence: CDR1 SGHKS, CDR2 YYEKEE (reference sequence). The CDR3 length is 16 residues. Participants, roughly 18 to 90 years old, spanned 24 US areas. Which cohort a participant joined came from the clinical history participants gave. In the original workflow: By means of reference gene primer amplification, nucleated cell counts were estimated. The data were produced by immunoSEQ multiplex PCR, yet TCRdb's version contains in-frame clones alone and is incomplete. V, J and clone size reflect that table, while D and trimming were determined from the DNA. The table lists 250,000 to 300,000 clones, 70% to 90% of them singletons.

The TCR was taken from a woman in her sixties or seventies in a cohort exposed to, infected with or recovered from COVID-19 (not recorded which). The sequencing sample was made of PBMCs or T cells enriched from blood (not recorded which). The chain links TRBV5-5 to TRBJ2-5; 15 bases map to TRBD2. CDR3 protein: CASSPGLAGGRETQYF. CDR3 DNA: TGTGCCAGCAGTCCTGGACTAGCGGGAGGGCGGGAGACCCAGTACTTC.